The 10 T cell receptor beta chains presented below share a single source sample, sequenced in a study of cytomegalovirus exposure and HLA in healthy donors (dated by TCRdb to the late 2010s). Library construction relied on the immunoSEQ multiplex PCR assay. For the multiplex PCR, a mixture combining 60 forward primers for TCR Vbeta segments and 13 reverse primers for TCR Jbeta segments was used. What TCRdb holds here is the immuneACCESS table cut down to in-frame rearrangements. Part of the clones is not present; checked against another copy, under half of the missing clones reflect an unresolved V gene, and the others are unexplained. The sample table shows about 110,000 clones, and 77% are seen once. The ten most abundant clones make up 4.2% of the sample. The specimen was PBMCs. These receptors all come from a male donor in good health and CMV-seronegative.

This sequence joins TRBV5-1 and TRBJ1-4, with 9 bases identical to TRBD1. This CDR3 has 15 residues. In germline, CDR1 is SGHRS, CDR2 YFSETQ. The V and J ends lost 3 bases and 8 bases, in that order; junction bases with no gene match: 8. CDR3 region: CASSSEQGAREKLFF. In DNA form, the CDR3 reads TGCGCCAGCAGCTCGGAACAGGGGGCACGGGAAAAACTGTTTTTT.

The V and J genes are TRBV28 and TRBJ1-5; TRBD1 is a possible D gene (5 bases). CDR1 and CDR2 from the germline V gene are MDHEN and SYDVKM. The CDR3 loop spans 16 amino acids. The V end was cut by 3 bases, the J end by 0 bases, with 12 bases between. The CDR3 reads CASSLGGGHSNQPQHF. The CDR3 DNA is TGTGCCAGCAGTTTGGGGGGAGGGCATAGCAATCAGCCCCAGCATTTT.

The genes are TRBV9 and TRBJ1-2, with 8 bases identical to TRBD1. Germline CDR1 SGDLS, CDR2 YYNGEE. CDR3 length: 16 amino acids. With 6 bases clipped from V and 6 bases from J, the junction kept 16 bases outside the gene matches. The CDR3 region has the DNA TGTGCCAGCACCCATTTGACAGGGGTGGATGCTAATGGCTACACCTTC. Translated, it gives CASTHLTGVDANGYTF.

The rearrangement links TRBV15 to TRBJ1-4; 7 positions agree with TRBD1. With V trimmed by 1 base and J by 4 bases, 3 bases remained unmatched. From germline, CDR1 is LNHNV and CDR2 YYDKDF (reference sequence). This CDR3 is built from 15 residues. CDR3 bases: TGTGCCACCAGCAGAGGGGACAGTGGTAATGAAAAACTGTTTTTT. This encodes CATSRGDSGNEKLFF.

The table lists this clone with a few counts. The rearrangement uses TRBV6-5 and TRBJ2-2, with a tentative D call TRBD2 (6 bases). Germline lookup yields CDR1 MNHEY and CDR2 SVGAGI. The CDR3 covers 14 residues. V was trimmed by 2 bases and J by 7 bases, leaving 11 bases between them. The CDR3 DNA follows: TGTGCCAGCAGTTACAGGCTAGCGAACGGGGAGCTGTTTTTT. Translating it yields CASSYRLANGELFF.

A note on this clone: Mismatch with germline at one junction end may stem from a read error. This chain connects TRBV2 to TRBJ1-1; a weak D match, TRBD1 (6 bases). From germline, CDR1 is SNHLY and CDR2 FYNNEI. The CDR3 covers 14 residues. Written as DNA, the CDR3 is TGTGCCAGCAAAGGGGGGAGGGGGAACTCTGAAGCTTTCTTT. It encodes CASKGGRGNSEAFF.

This chain connects TRBV7-9 to TRBJ1-2; D is uncertain. V was shortened by 5 bases and J by 8 bases, with 15 bases between the two germline ends. The CDR3 contains 13 residues. Germline lookup yields CDR1 SEHNR and CDR2 FQNEAQ (reference sequence). The CDR3: CASSQDEGRGYTF. CDR3 sequence (DNA): TGTGCCAGCAGCCAAGACGAGGGAAGAGGCTACACCTTC.

The gene calls are TRBV28 and TRBJ1-5; 7 bases match TRBD1. This CDR3 is 16 amino acids long. V was clipped by 3 bases and J by 0 bases; unmatched bases: 5. Germline lookup yields CDR1 MDHEN and CDR2 SYDVKM. The CDR3 coding sequence is TGTGCCAGCAGTTTGGGGACAGCTGATAGCAATCAGCCCCAGCATTTT. Protein product: CASSLGTADSNQPQHF. Together with reference TRBV28 and TRBJ1-5, the CDR3 gives the full variable domain: DVKVTQSSRYLVKRTGEKVFLECVQDMDHENMFWYRQDPGLGLRLIYFSYDVKMKEKGDIPEGYSVSREKKERFSLILESASTNQTSMYLCASSLGTADSNQPQHFGDGTRLSIL.

On this clone itself: Compared with germline, one end of the junction differs, possibly owing to a read error. The gene calls are TRBV29-1 and TRBJ2-1; perhaps TRBD2 as D (6 bases). Germline assignment: CDR1 SQVTM and CDR2 ANQGSEA. The CDR3 covers 15 residues. In nucleotides, the CDR3 is TGCAGCGTTGAAGGAGCAGCGGGCACCTACAATGTGCAGTTCTTC. The encoded protein is CSVEGAAGTYNVQFF.

This sequence joins TRBV5-1 and TRBJ2-5; D ambiguous. CDR1 is SGHRS and CDR2 is YFSETQ in the germline V gene. The CDR3 length is 15 residues. The V end was cut by 4 bases, the J end by 1 base, with 14 bases between. CDR3 sequence reads: CASSPPPPFQETQYF. The CDR3 DNA reads TGCGCCAGCAGCCCCCCTCCCCCCTTCCAAGAGACCCAGTACTTC. The whole variable domain, remainder taken from reference TRBV5-1 and TRBJ2-5, is KAGVTQTPRYLIKTRGQQVTLSCSPISGHRSVSWYQQTPGQGLQFLFEYFSETQRNKGNFPGRFSGRQFSNSRSEMNVSTLELGDSALYLCASSPPPPFQETQYFGPGTRLLVL.